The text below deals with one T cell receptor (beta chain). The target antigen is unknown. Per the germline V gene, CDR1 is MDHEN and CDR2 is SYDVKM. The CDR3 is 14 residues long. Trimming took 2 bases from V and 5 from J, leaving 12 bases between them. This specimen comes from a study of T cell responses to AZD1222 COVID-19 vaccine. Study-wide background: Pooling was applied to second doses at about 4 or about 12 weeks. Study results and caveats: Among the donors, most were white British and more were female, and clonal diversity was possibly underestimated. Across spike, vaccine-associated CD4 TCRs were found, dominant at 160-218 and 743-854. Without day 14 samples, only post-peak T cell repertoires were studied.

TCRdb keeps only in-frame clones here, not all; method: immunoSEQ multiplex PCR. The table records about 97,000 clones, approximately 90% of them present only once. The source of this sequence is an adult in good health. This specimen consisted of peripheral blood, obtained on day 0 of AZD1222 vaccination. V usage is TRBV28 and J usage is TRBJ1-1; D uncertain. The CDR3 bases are TGTGCCAGCAGTTTAGGTAGGACTCGGACTGAAGCTTTCTTT. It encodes CASSLGRTRTEAFF.